One and the same sample provided the 23 T cell receptor beta chains below, sequenced in a study of spatial heterogeneity in lung cancer. The antigens for these receptors are not known. The time point: sample taken at primary tumor resection. General study findings and limits: It was found that expanded intratumoral alpha and beta TCR counts tracked tumor mutation counts.

TCRdb re-analysed the 5' RACE reads in MiXCR, keeping a single row per CDR3 protein. This table has about 8,100 distinct CDR3 sequences, about 12% appearing once. The input for sequencing was lung tumor tissue, taken at surgery. The receptors originated from a male donor with early-stage non-small cell lung cancer.

This clonotype was seen ten or more times. This beta chain is an off-target read within a library intended for alpha chains, so its frequency means little. The chain employs TRBV19 and TRBJ2-7; TRBD1 is a possible D gene (6 bases). This CDR3 contains 13 residues. Germline CDR1 LNHDA, CDR2 SQIVND (reference sequence). V was cut by 8 bases and J by 3 bases, with 14 bases left in between. The DNA for the CDR3 is TGTGCCAGTGGAAGACAGGATCGCTACGAGCAGTACTTC. It translates to CASGRQDRYEQYF.

This clonotype was picked up a small number of times. Since the library was made to target alpha chains, this beta chain is a stray read and its abundance is not meaningful. The chain has TRBV5-1 and TRBJ2-7; 8 bases map to TRBD1. CDR1 and CDR2 (germline): SGHRS, YFSETQ. The CDR3 has 15 amino acids. J gave up 6 bases and V 0 bases, and 8 bases lay outside the gene matches. CDR3 residues: CASSLGQGYLIEQYF. CDR3 nucleotides: TGCGCCAGCAGCTTGGGACAGGGGTATCTCATCGAGCAGTACTTC.

This clonotype was seen many times. With the library built for alpha chains, this beta chain is off target and its frequency is not meaningful. The rearrangement joins TRBV4-1 to TRBJ2-3; either TRBD1 or TRBD2 may supply D (5 bases each). The CDR3 extends over 15 amino acids. V lost 0 bases to trimming and J lost 3 bases, with 10 bases between them. Germline CDR1 and CDR2: MGHRA and YSYEKL. This CDR3 is CASSQERGRTDTQYF. In DNA form, the CDR3 reads TGCGCCAGCAGCCAAGAACGGGGCAGGACAGATACGCAGTATTTT.

This clonotype was recorded many times. Little can be read into the size of this beta chain, an off-target read in a library designed for alpha chains. V and J are TRBV30 and TRBJ1-4, with D unclear. CDR3 length equals 13 residues. Germline V lookup: CDR1 GTSNPN, CDR2 SVGIG (reference sequence). The V and J ends lost 2 bases and 7 bases respectively, with 11 bases between them. The chain's CDR3 is CAWSPGPVEKLFF. DNA of the CDR3: TGTGCCTGGAGTCCCGGCCCCGTTGAAAAACTGTTTTTT.

This clonotype appeared many times. This beta chain is a stray read from a library made for alpha chains; its abundance is not meaningful. This chain uses TRBV29-1 with TRBJ1-2; the D is unclear. V was cut by 0 bases and J by 2 bases, with 7 bases left in between. The CDR3 is 13 residues long. Germline CDR1 and CDR2: SQVTM and ANQGSEA. CDR3 sequence (DNA): TGCAGCGTTGAAGATCGGGAGAACTATGGCTACACCTTC. Its translation is CSVEDRENYGYTF.

Many counts were recorded for this clonotype. This beta chain slipped into a library made for alpha chains as a stray read, so its size is not meaningful. The chain has TRBV28 and TRBJ1-4; TRBD1 aligns across 7 bases. J gave up 5 bases and V 5 bases, and 8 bases lay outside the gene matches. From germline, CDR1 is MDHEN and CDR2 SYDVKM. The CDR3 loop spans 15 amino acids. The DNA for the CDR3 is TGTGCCAGCAGTCCTATGAGCAGGGGGAATGAAAAACTGTTTTTT. Translating gives CASSPMSRGNEKLFF.

At least ten counts were recorded for this clonotype. Since it is a stray read in a library aimed at alpha chains, this beta chain has a size that is not meaningful. The genes are TRBV29-1 and TRBJ2-1; D not certain. CDR1 and CDR2 (germline): SQVTM, ANQGSEA. The CDR3 extends over 15 amino acids. Trimming took off 2 bases at V and 3 bases at J, with 14 bases between the two ends. The CDR3 spells CSVESSWRNYNEQFF. The CDR3 DNA reads as TGCAGCGTTGAAAGCTCTTGGCGGAACTACAATGAGCAGTTCTTC.

Concerning this clonotype: Within a library made for alpha chains, this beta chain is off target, and its count is uninformative. The J gene is TRBJ2-3, the V gene TRBV29-1; D is undetermined. Germline V gives CDR1 SQVTM, CDR2 ANQGSEA. There are 11 residues in the CDR3. Trimming removed 7 bases from V and 1 base from J, with 6 bases in between. CDR3 loop: CSARRTDTQYF. CDR3 DNA: TGCAGCGCGAGGCGCACAGATACGCAGTATTTT.

Many counts were recorded for this clonotype. A library prepared for alpha chains yielded this beta chain as an off-target read; its size is of little meaning. V usage is TRBV10-3 and J usage is TRBJ2-1; 7 nucleotides agree with TRBD2. Trimming at V came to 7 bases and at J to 8 bases, leaving 17 bases not matched to a gene. Germline CDR1 and CDR2: ENHRY and SYGVKD. This CDR3 region has 16 residues. CDR3 DNA sequence: TGTGCCATCACGATAAACGGGGGACTACAGTCTGATGAGCAGTTCTTC. Encoded protein: CAITINGGLQSDEQFF.

Many counts were recorded for this clonotype. This beta chain is off target for a library built for alpha chains, so its abundance means little. V is TRBV5-1 and J is TRBJ2-3; perhaps TRBD2 as D (5 bases). V gave up 4 bases and J gave up 5 bases, with 11 bases separating them. Per the germline V gene, CDR1 is SGHRS and CDR2 is YFSETQ. The CDR3 covers 13 residues. CDR3 in amino acids: CASSTAALDTQYF. The CDR3 nucleotides read TGCGCCAGCAGCACAGCGGCTCTAGATACGCAGTATTTT.

This clonotype counts as medium-sized (0.01 to 0.1%). This beta chain is off target for a library built for alpha chains, so its abundance means little. The chain joins TRBV20-1 to TRBJ2-1; TRBD1 or TRBD2 may be the D gene (6 bases each). Germline CDR1 reads DFQATT; CDR2 reads SNEGSKA (reference sequence). The CDR3 is 14 residues long. In DNA, the CDR3 is TGCAGCTTTCTCCCGGGGGCAAAAAGCCGGGGTCAGTTCTTC. Translation: CSFLPGAKSRGQFF.

Comment on this clonotype: For a library built for alpha chains, this beta chain is a stray read; little rests on its size. The CDR3, as DNA: TGTGCCAGCAGCTTCGCGGGGGCGGGTGAAAAACTGTTTTTT. This translates into CASSFAGAGEKLFF. V gene TRBV7-2 combines with J gene TRBJ1-4; D may be TRBD1 (6 bases). V was trimmed by 3 bases and J by 7 bases, leaving 12 bases between them. The CDR3 spans 14 residues. Germline-derived CDR1 and CDR2 are SGHTA and FQGNSA.

This clonotype was detected a few times. This beta chain is a stray sequence in a library constructed for alpha chains; its clone size is not meaningful. This chain links TRBV29-1 with TRBJ2-1; 10 positions agree with TRBD2. Germline V gives CDR1 SQVTM, CDR2 ANQGSEA. This CDR3 contains 13 residues. The V segment lost 6 bases and the J segment 9 bases; nucleotides outside the gene matches: 8. For the CDR3, the DNA is TGCAGCGTAGCGGGGGGGCTTAAGGCTGAGCAGTTCTTC. This codes for CSVAGGLKAEQFF.

Notes on this clonotype: A library prepared for alpha chains yielded this beta chain as an off-target read; its size is of little meaning. This sequence joins TRBV11-2 and TRBJ2-5, with D unresolved. Deletions cut 4 bases from V and 6 bases from J, with 9 bases between. The CDR3 has 12 residues. Germline CDR1 and CDR2: SGHAT and FQNNGV. The CDR3 coding sequence is TGTGCCAGCAGCTCCGAAAGGCAGACCCAGTACTTC. Protein product: CASSSERQTQYF.

There are many counts of this clonotype. Little can be read into the size of this beta chain, an off-target read in a library designed for alpha chains. The chain joins TRBV6-5 to TRBJ1-5, with D unclear. The CDR3 consists of 13 residues. CDR1 and CDR2 (germline): MNHEY, SVGAGI. With 10 bases removed from V and 5 bases from J, the gap between germline ends came to 15 bases. The CDR3 DNA follows: TGTGCCACCAAGGGTCCCCCGGATCAGCCCCAGCATTTT. It encodes CATKGPPDQPQHF.

This clonotype has a handful of counts. Germline is not matched at one junction end, which may reflect a read error. Since it is a stray read in a library aimed at alpha chains, this beta chain has a size that is not meaningful. The rearrangement joins TRBV12-3 or TRBV12-4 to TRBJ2-7; TRBD1 is a possible D gene (5 bases). The CDR3 runs to 11 residues. The CDR3: CATSLRGQARF. The CDR3 DNA follows: TGTGCCACCTCCCTCCGAGGACAAGCCCGCTTC.

By proportion, this clonotype is medium-sized. The library was prepared for alpha chains; this beta chain is a stray read, so its frequency means little. The chain is built from TRBV5-1 and TRBJ1-5; no firm D call. Germline CDR1 reads SGHRS; CDR2 reads YFSETQ. V gave up 0 bases and J gave up 3 bases, with 7 bases separating them. CDR3 length equals 14 residues. In DNA form, the CDR3 reads TGCGCCAGCAGCTTGGGGCTAAACAATCAGCCCCAGCATTTT. Protein product: CASSLGLNNQPQHF.

This clonotype has ten or more counts. This beta chain lies outside the target of a library built for alpha chains; its clone size means little. The chain links TRBV2 to TRBJ2-3; D is uncertain. Germline lookup yields CDR1 SNHLY and CDR2 FYNNEI. Trimming removed 1 base at V and 1 base at J, with 9 bases between. The CDR3 extends over 15 amino acids. CDR3 sequence (DNA): TGTGCCAGCAGTGAAGGAGATGGCCGCACAGATACGCAGTATTTT. Protein product: CASSEGDGRTDTQYF.

Within the sample, this clonotype is medium-sized. This beta chain was picked up by a library intended for alpha chains and is off target, so its count carries little meaning. CDR3 DNA: TGTGCCAGCAGCCAAGGGACAGGGGACACTGAAGCTTTCTTT. Protein product: CASSQGTGDTEAFF. This sequence joins TRBV3-1 and TRBJ1-1; 9 bases are a match to TRBD1. With V trimmed by 1 base and J by 3 bases, 0 bases remained unmatched. Germline V gene data show CDR1 as LGHDT and CDR2 as YNNKEL (reference sequence). This CDR3 is 14 amino acids long.

This clonotype qualifies as medium-sized (0.01 to 0.1%). As an off-target read in a library built for alpha chains, this beta chain has a frequency of little significance. The V and J genes are TRBV6-5 and TRBJ1-2; no firm D call. CDR3 length equals 13 residues. V lost 10 bases, J lost 0 bases, and 12 bases lay in between. The germline gives CDR1 MNHEY, CDR2 SVGAGI. The CDR3: CATRETSNYGYTF. CDR3 bases: TGTGCCACCCGTGAGACCTCTAACTATGGCTACACCTTC.

In its sample, this clonotype ranks as medium-sized. This beta chain is off target for a library built for alpha chains, so its abundance means little. The genes are TRBV7-8 and TRBJ2-7; D gene uncertain. CDR1 SGHVS and CDR2 FQNEAQ come from the germline V gene. This CDR3 has 15 residues. V lost 5 bases and J lost 0, with 14 bases in between. CDR3 region: CASSKAERVSYEQYF. CDR3 DNA: TGTGCCAGCAGCAAGGCAGAACGGGTCTCCTACGAGCAGTACTTC.

Concerning this clonotype itself: Found in a library prepared for alpha chains, this beta chain is an off-target read, and its abundance has little meaning. The chain has TRBV6-5 and TRBJ1-5, with D possibly TRBD1 on 5 matching bases. The V gene's germline CDR1 is MNHEY and CDR2 SVGAGI. V was shortened by 0 bases and J by 1 base, with 13 bases between the two germline ends. The CDR3 runs to 17 residues. CDR3 amino acids: CASSYSAGYGSNQPQHF. The CDR3 DNA sequence: TGTGCCAGCAGTTACTCTGCAGGGTATGGAAGCAATCAGCCCCAGCATTTT.

This clonotype occurred many times. This beta chain appears as a stray read in a library generated for alpha chains; its size is not informative. The chain carries TRBV11-2 and TRBJ2-5; D gene unclear. CDR1 is SGHAT, CDR2 FQNNGV, per germline. V was shortened by 0 bases and J by 5 bases, with 7 bases between the two germline ends. This CDR3 has 13 residues. The CDR3 loop reads CASSLEDGETQYF. In DNA form, the CDR3 reads TGTGCCAGCAGCTTAGAGGACGGGGAGACCCAGTACTTC. Variable domain in full (rest from reference TRBV11-2 and TRBJ2-5): EAGVAQSPRYKIIEKRQSVAFWCNPISGHATLYWYQQILGQGPKLLIQFQNNGVVDDSQLPKDRFSAERLKGVDSTLKIQPAKLEDSAVYLCASSLEDGETQYFGPGTRLLVL.